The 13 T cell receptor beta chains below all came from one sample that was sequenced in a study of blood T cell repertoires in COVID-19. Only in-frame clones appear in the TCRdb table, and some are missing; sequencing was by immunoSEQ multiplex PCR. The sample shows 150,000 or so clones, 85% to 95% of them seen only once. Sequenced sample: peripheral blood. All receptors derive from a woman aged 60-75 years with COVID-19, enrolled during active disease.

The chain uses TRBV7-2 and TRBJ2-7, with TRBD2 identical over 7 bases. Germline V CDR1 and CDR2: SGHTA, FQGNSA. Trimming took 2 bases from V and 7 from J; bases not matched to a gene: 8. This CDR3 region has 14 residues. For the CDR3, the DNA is TGTGCCAGCAGCTTAAGGGCGCGGGGGAGAGAGCAGTACTTC. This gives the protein CASSLRARGREQYF.

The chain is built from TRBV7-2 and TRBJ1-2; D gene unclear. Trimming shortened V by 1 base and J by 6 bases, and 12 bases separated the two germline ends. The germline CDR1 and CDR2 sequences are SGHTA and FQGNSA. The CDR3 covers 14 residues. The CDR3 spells CASSLGFTGNGYTF. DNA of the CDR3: TGTGCCAGCAGCTTAGGGTTCACCGGGAATGGCTACACCTTC. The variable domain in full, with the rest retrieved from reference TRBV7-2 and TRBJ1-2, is GAGVSQSPSNKVTEKGKDVELRCDPISGHTALYWYRQSLGQGLEFLIYFQGNSAPDKSGLPSDRFSAERTGGSVSTLTIQRTQQEDSAVYLCASSLGFTGNGYTFGSGTRLTVV.

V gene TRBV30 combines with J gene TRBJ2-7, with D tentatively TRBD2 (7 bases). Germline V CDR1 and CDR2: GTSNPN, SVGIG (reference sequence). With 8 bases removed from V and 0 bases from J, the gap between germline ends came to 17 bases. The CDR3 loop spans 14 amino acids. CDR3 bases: TGTGCCGGATCAAGGGGGGGTGGCTCCTACGAGCAGTACTTC. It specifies CAGSRGGGSYEQYF.

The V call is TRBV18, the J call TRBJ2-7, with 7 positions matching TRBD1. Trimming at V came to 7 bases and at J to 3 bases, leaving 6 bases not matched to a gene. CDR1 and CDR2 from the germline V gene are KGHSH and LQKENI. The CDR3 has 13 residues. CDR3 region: CASFPTGRYEQYF. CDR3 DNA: TGTGCCAGCTTTCCGACAGGGCGCTACGAGCAGTACTTC.

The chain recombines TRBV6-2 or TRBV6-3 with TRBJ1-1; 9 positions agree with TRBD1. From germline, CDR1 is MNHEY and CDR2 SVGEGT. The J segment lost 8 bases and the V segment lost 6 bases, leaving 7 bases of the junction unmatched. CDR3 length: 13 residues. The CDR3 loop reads CASSLGGQGEAFF. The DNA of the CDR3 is TGTGCCAGCAGCCTCGGGGGACAGGGAGAAGCTTTCTTT.

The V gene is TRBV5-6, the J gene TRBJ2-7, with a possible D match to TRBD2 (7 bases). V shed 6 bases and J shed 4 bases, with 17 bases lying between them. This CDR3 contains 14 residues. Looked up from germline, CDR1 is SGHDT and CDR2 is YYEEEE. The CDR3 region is CASTRRGGRYEQYF. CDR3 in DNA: TGTGCCAGCACCCGGAGGGGGGGGAGGTACGAGCAGTACTTC.

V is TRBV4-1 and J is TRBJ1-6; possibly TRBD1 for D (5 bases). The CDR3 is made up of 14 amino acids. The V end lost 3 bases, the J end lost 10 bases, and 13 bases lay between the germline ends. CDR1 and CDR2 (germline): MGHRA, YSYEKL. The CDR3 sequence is CASSQGGGWSPLHF. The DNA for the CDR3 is TGCGCCAGCAGCCAGGGGGGGGGTTGGTCACCCCTCCACTTT.

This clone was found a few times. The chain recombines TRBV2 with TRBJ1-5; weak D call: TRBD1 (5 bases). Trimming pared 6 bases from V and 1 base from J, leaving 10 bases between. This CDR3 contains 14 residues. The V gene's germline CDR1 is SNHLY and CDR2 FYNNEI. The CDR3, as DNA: TGTGCCAGCAGACCGACAGTCAGCAATCAGCCCCAGCATTTT. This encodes CASRPTVSNQPQHF.

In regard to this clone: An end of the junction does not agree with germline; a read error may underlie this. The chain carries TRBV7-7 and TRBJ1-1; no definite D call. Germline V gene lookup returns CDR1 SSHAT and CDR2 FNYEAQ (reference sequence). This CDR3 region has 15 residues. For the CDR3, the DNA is TGTGCTAGCAGCTTAAAGAGGAATCACAACACTGAAGCTTTCTTT. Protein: CASSLKRNHNTEAFF.

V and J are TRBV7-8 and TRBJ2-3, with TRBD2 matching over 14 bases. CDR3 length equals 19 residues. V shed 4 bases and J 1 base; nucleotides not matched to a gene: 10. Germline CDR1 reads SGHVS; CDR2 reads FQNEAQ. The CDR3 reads CASSSPGTSGGHRTDTQYF. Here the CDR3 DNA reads TGTGCCAGCAGCTCCCCCGGGACTAGCGGGGGCCACCGCACAGATACGCAGTATTTT.

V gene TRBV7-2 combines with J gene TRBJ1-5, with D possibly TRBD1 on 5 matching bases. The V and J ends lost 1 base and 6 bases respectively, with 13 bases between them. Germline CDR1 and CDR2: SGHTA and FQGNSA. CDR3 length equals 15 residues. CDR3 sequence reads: CASSLVSGRGQPQHF. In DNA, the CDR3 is TGTGCCAGCAGCTTAGTGTCAGGGCGGGGTCAGCCCCAGCATTTT.

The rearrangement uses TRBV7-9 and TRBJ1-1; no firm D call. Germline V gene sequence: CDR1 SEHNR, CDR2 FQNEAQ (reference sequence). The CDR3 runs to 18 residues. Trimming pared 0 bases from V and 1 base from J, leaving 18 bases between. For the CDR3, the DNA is TGTGCCAGCAGCTTAGCGGTAGGAGGAGTCCTTTCGAACACTGAAGCTTTCTTT. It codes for CASSLAVGGVLSNTEAFF.

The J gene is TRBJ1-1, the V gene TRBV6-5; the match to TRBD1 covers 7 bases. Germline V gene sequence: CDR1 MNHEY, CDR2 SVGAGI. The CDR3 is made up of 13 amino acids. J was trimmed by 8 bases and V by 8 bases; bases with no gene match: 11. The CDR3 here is CASRIMEGQEAFF. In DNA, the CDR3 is TGTGCCAGCCGTATAATGGAGGGACAGGAAGCTTTCTTT.